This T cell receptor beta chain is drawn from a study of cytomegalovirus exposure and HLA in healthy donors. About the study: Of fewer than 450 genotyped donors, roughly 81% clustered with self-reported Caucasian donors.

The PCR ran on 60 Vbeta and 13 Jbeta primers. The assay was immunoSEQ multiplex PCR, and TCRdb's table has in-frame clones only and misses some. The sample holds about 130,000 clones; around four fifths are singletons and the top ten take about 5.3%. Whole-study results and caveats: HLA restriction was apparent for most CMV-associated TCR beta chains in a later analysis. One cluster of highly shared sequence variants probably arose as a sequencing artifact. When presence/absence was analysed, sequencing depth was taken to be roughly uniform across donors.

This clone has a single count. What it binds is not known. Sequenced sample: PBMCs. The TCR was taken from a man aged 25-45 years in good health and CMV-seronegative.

The CDR3 loop is CASSLTTQTRSQETQYF. DNA of the CDR3: TGCGCCAGCAGCTTAACCACTCAGACTAGATCCCAAGAGACCCAGTACTTC. The V gene is TRBV5-1, the J gene TRBJ2-5; the D gene is possibly TRBD2 (6 bases). The ends were cut back, 2 bases at V and 1 base at J, with 18 bases in the middle. Per the germline V gene, CDR1 is SGHRS and CDR2 is YFSETQ. This CDR3 region has 17 residues.